Each of the 18 T cell receptor beta chains below was sequenced from the same sample in a study of blood T cell repertoires in COVID-19. Data came from immunoSEQ multiplex PCR; TCRdb stores just in-frame clones and leaves some out. The sample has about 160,000 clones, about 92% seen once. The material sequenced was peripheral blood. These receptors all stem from a man aged 55-75 years with active or convalescent COVID-19.

This chain joins TRBV9 and TRBJ1-3, with D tentatively TRBD1 (5 bases). CDR3 length: 18 amino acids. Trimming shortened V by 0 bases and J by 0 bases, and 16 bases separated the two germline ends. Germline V gene sequence: CDR1 SGDLS, CDR2 YYNGEE. CDR3 sequence (DNA): TGTGCCAGCAGCGTAGAAGGGGTAAAAACCATCTCTGGAAACACCATATATTTT. Encoded protein: CASSVEGVKTISGNTIYF.

CDR3 DNA sequence: TGTGCCAGCAGCTTAACCCCGCCGAGGAGATCCCTGGAAGCTTTCTTT. Translated: CASSLTPPRRSLEAFF. The gene calls are TRBV11-2 and TRBJ1-1; no definite D call. This CDR3 has 16 residues. Germline V lookup: CDR1 SGHAT, CDR2 FQNNGV. V was shortened by 2 bases and J by 8 bases, with 21 bases between the two germline ends.

This rearrangement joins TRBV18 to TRBJ2-1, with D uncertain. This CDR3 is built from 13 residues. V was trimmed by 3 bases and J by 5 bases, leaving 8 bases between them. CDR1 is KGHSH and CDR2 is LQKENI in the germline V gene. This CDR3 reads CASSPSVNNEQFF. For the CDR3, the DNA is TGTGCCAGCTCACCGAGTGTTAACAATGAGCAGTTCTTC.

This chain uses TRBV10-3 with TRBJ2-2; 14 nucleotides agree with TRBD2. Germline V CDR1 and CDR2: ENHRY, SYGVKD. The CDR3 has 17 residues. V gave up 6 bases and J gave up 5 bases; unmatched junction bases: 8. The CDR3 DNA is TGTGCCATCAGAGGACTAGCGGGGGGCCAGGGGACCGGGGAGCTGTTTTTT. Its protein is CAIRGLAGGQGTGELFF.

The rearrangement links TRBV11-3 to TRBJ2-7, with a possible D match to TRBD1 (6 bases). V lost 2 bases and J 6 bases, leaving 11 bases between the germline ends. Germline CDR1 reads SGHNT; CDR2 reads YENEEA. This CDR3 spans 13 amino acids. This CDR3 is CASSLRQDGEQYF. The CDR3 nucleotides are TGTGCCAGCAGCTTACGACAGGACGGCGAGCAGTACTTC.

V is TRBV11-2 and J is TRBJ2-7; perhaps TRBD1 as D (6 bases). The CDR3 runs to 15 residues. V was cut by 0 bases and J by 6 bases, with 15 bases left in between. The germline CDR1 and CDR2 sequences are SGHAT and FQNNGV. This CDR3 is CASSLDNSGVSEQYF. In nucleotides, the CDR3 is TGTGCCAGCAGCTTAGATAATTCAGGGGTAAGCGAGCAGTACTTC.

The gene calls are TRBV5-1 and TRBJ1-2; 11 bases map to TRBD1. CDR1 SGHRS and CDR2 YFSETQ come from the germline V gene. The CDR3 length is 15 residues. Trimming cost V 3 bases and J 4 bases; bases outside gene matches: 5. CDR3 in amino acids: CASSSGQGAGYGYTF. The DNA of the CDR3 is TGCGCCAGCAGCTCCGGACAGGGGGCGGGCTATGGCTACACCTTC.

The rearrangement joins TRBV12-3 or TRBV12-4 to TRBJ1-2, with D unresolved. Trimming stripped 3 bases from V and 8 bases from J, with 10 bases between. The CDR3 length is 12 residues. CDR3 amino acids: CASSFREGGYTF. The CDR3 bases are TGTGCCAGCAGTTTTCGGGAAGGCGGCTACACCTTC.

Comment on this clone: Other DNA sequences in the sample encode the same CDR3. The CDR3 coding sequence is TGTGCCAGCAGCTTAGGGCTAGCGGGCACAGATACGCAGTATTTT. Translating it yields CASSLGLAGTDTQYF. This chain uses TRBV7-7 with TRBJ2-3, with TRBD2 matching 7 bases. This CDR3 is 15 amino acids long. Germline V lookup: CDR1 SSHAT, CDR2 FNYEAQ (reference sequence). V shed 1 base, J shed 1 base, and the junction held 2 bases outside the gene matches. The whole variable domain, filled in from reference TRBV7-7 and TRBJ2-3, reads GAGVSQSPRYKVTKRGQDVTLRCDPISSHATLYWYQQALGQGPEFLTYFNYEAQPDKSGLPSDRFSAERPEGSISTLTIQRTEQRDSAMYRCASSLGLAGTDTQYFGPGTRLTVL.

This clone was seen a single time. The chain has TRBV3-1 (or the pseudogene TRBV3-2) and TRBJ1-3; D is unclear. CDR1 LGHDT and CDR2 YNNKEL come from the germline V gene (reference sequence). V was clipped by 1 base and J by 2 bases, with 9 bases between them. This CDR3 region has 15 residues. Here the CDR3 DNA reads TGTGCCAGCAGCCAAGTCTCCGGGACTGGAAACACCATATATTTT. The encoded protein is CASSQVSGTGNTIYF.

This rearrangement joins TRBV11-2 to TRBJ1-1; perhaps TRBD1 as D (6 bases). Germline V gene data show CDR1 as SGHAT and CDR2 as FQNNGV. Trimming shortened V by 5 bases and J by 6 bases, and 16 bases separated the two germline ends. CDR3 length equals 14 residues. The CDR3 DNA is TGTGCCAGCAGCCACGGGGGGCAAGGGGCTGAAGCTTTCTTT. This sequence encodes CASSHGGQGAEAFF.

Here the CDR3 reads CSASRSSGGETQYF. In DNA form, the CDR3 reads TGCAGTGCTAGTAGGTCATCGGGGGGAGAGACCCAGTACTTC. The V gene is TRBV20-1, the J gene TRBJ2-5, with 7 bases matching TRBD2. This CDR3 region has 14 residues. CDR1 is DFQATT and CDR2 is SNEGSKA in the germline V gene (reference sequence). Germline trimming cut 3 bases from V and 4 bases from J; bases unmatched to any gene: 8.

This clone came up once. The rearrangement uses TRBV3-1 (or the pseudogene TRBV3-2) and TRBJ1-3, with no clear D. Trimming removed 5 bases at V and 4 bases at J, with 9 bases between. The length of the CDR3 is 13 residues. CDR1 and CDR2 (germline): LGHDT, YNNKEL (reference sequence). CDR3 DNA: TGTGCCAGCAGCTTCAGGTTGGGAAACACCATATATTTT. It codes for CASSFRLGNTIYF.

This clone was counted once. The V and J genes are TRBV6-6 and TRBJ2-1, with 7 bases fitting TRBD2. The CDR3 sequence is 15 residues long. CDR1 is MNHNY, CDR2 SVGAGI, per germline (reference sequence). Trimming cost V 6 bases and J 6 bases; bases outside gene matches: 11. In DNA, the CDR3 is TGTGCCAGCAGCTCGACTGTGGGGGGGGTCAATGAGCAGTTCTTC. Its translation: CASSSTVGGVNEQFF.

The genes are TRBV9 and TRBJ1-1; TRBD1 matches at 11 bases. Germline-derived CDR1 and CDR2 are SGDLS and YYNGEE. The CDR3 has 17 residues. V dropped 4 bases and J dropped 3; count of bases not matched to a gene: 11. The CDR3 region has the DNA TGTGCCAGCAGCCCTCTGGACAGGGGGCGTTTGGACACTGAAGCTTTCTTT. Protein product: CASSPLDRGRLDTEAFF.

This clone was counted many times. V gene TRBV19 combines with J gene TRBJ2-7; TRBD1 matches at 7 bases. The V gene's germline CDR1 is LNHDA and CDR2 SQIVND (reference sequence). There are 14 residues in the CDR3. V gave up 5 bases and J gave up 2 bases; unmatched junction bases: 6. The CDR3 sequence is CASSYSTGPYEQYF. The CDR3 DNA sequence: TGTGCCAGTAGTTACTCGACAGGGCCCTACGAGCAGTACTTC.

This rearrangement joins TRBV6-1 to TRBJ1-5, with 9 nucleotides matching TRBD1. The V and J ends lost 2 bases and 2 bases, in that order; junction bases with no gene match: 10. The germline CDR1 and CDR2 sequences are MNHNS and SASEGT. The CDR3 sequence is 18 residues long. The CDR3 sequence is CASSEWVTGGRGNQPQHF. CDR3 DNA: TGTGCCAGCAGTGAATGGGTTACAGGGGGCCGGGGCAATCAGCCCCAGCATTTT.

The gene calls are TRBV18 and TRBJ1-2; no definite D call. V lost 2 bases and J 2 bases, leaving 9 bases between the germline ends. The CDR3 sequence is 14 residues long. Germline CDR1 is KGHSH and CDR2 is LQKENI. The CDR3 is CASSPGESNYGYTF. CDR3 DNA sequence: TGTGCCAGCTCACCAGGGGAGTCGAACTATGGCTACACCTTC.